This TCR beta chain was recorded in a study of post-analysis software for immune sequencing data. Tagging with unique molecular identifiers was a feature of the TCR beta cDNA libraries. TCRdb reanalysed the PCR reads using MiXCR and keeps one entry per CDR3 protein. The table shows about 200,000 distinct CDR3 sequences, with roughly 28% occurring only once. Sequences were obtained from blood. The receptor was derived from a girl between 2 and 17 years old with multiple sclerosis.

The CDR3 loop reads CASERNRVGIRDEQYF. As DNA, the CDR3 is TGTGCCAGCGAAAGGAACAGGGTAGGGATACGAGATGAGCAGTACTTC. This sequence joins TRBV6-1 and TRBJ2-5, with D tentatively TRBD1 (6 bases). Per germline, CDR1 MNHNS and CDR2 SASEGT. The CDR3 runs to 16 residues. The ends were cut back, 8 bases at V and 11 bases at J, with 30 bases in the middle.